This T cell receptor (beta chain) was sequenced in a study of T cell changes during pregnancy in multiple sclerosis. This CDR3 comprises 13 residues. Trimming pared 8 bases from V and 0 bases from J, leaving 10 bases between. CDR1 and CDR2 (germline): MNHNS, SASEGT. The table came from immunoSEQ multiplex PCR; TCRdb's copy has only in-frame clones and leaves some out. This sample carries more than 80,000 clones, just under 95% of them seen once, and the ten largest clones take around 1.5%. This chain links TRBV6-1 with TRBJ1-2; weak D call: TRBD1 (6 bases). The origin of this receptor is a female donor with multiple sclerosis, enrolled in a pregnancy study. Source: peripheral blood, taken after pregnancy. CDR3 nucleotides: TGTGCCAGCGGACAGTTATCTAACTATGGCTACACCTTC. It codes for CASGQLSNYGYTF.